This T cell receptor beta chain is from a study of T cell repertoires in cytomegalovirus infection. Overall study context: The authors used CMV epitopes that were HLA-C-restricted (recently identified) and HLA-B-restricted (well studied). The public TCR beta signatures pointed to both CMV infection and matching HLA type.

This CDR3 is built from 20 residues. Germline assignment: CDR1 LNHDA and CDR2 SQIVND (reference sequence). V was clipped by 5 bases and J by 0 bases, with 23 bases between them. Each CDR3 protein gets one entry after TCRdb re-called the reads with MiXCR. The table lists some 200,000 distinct CDR3 sequences, 35% to 40% of them singletons. The study, taken as a whole, reports: Dominating the ex vivo response were TCR beta clonotypes that were CMV-specific and HLA-C-restricted. Cumulative frequency (of public TCR beta family members) identified carriers of CMV plus the relevant HLA.

About this clonotype: What it binds is not known.

The TCR originated in a human donor in good health (CMV status not recorded). Some clones in this sample may be carry-over from other donors' samples. The sample was CD8+ T cells from cultured PBMCs, taken from culture after CMV antigen stimulation. The chain recombines TRBV19 with TRBJ2-6; D gene unclear. DNA for the CDR3: TGTGCCAGTAGTTCAACCAGAACATCCTACCTGCTCTCTGGGGCCAACGTCCTGACTTTC. Translated: CASSSTRTSYLLSGANVLTF.